The 27 T cell receptor beta chains in this list originate from one sample, sequenced in a study of blood T cell repertoires in COVID-19. Sequencing was performed with immunoSEQ multiplex PCR; in TCRdb, only in-frame clones are kept and a portion is missing. The data contain roughly 200,000 clones, about 90% of them singletons. Sequencing was done on a sample of PBMCs or T cells enriched from blood (not recorded which). The receptor set was obtained from a man aged 30 to 39 who had recovered from COVID-19.

This rearrangement joins TRBV11-2 to TRBJ2-7; perhaps TRBD2 as D (8 bases). The CDR3 sequence is 15 residues long. The V and J ends lost 5 bases and 6 bases respectively, with 20 bases between them. CDR1 is SGHAT and CDR2 is FQNNGV in the germline V gene. This CDR3 is CASSPGGQGGSEQYF. CDR3 nucleotides: TGTGCCAGCAGCCCGGGGGGGCAGGGGGGTTCCGAGCAGTACTTC.

This clone has only one observation. This rearrangement joins TRBV27 to TRBJ1-1, with 9 bases aligning to TRBD1. The germline CDR1 and CDR2 sequences are MNHEY and SMNVEV (reference sequence). The CDR3 loop spans 15 amino acids. V shed 5 bases, J shed 6 bases, and the junction held 10 bases outside the gene matches. CDR3 region: CASSPPQGAGAEAFF. CDR3 in DNA: TGTGCCAGCAGTCCACCACAGGGGGCTGGGGCTGAAGCTTTCTTT.

The sample holds one count of this clone. This chain links TRBV11-2 with TRBJ1-1; 7 nucleotides align to TRBD1. The CDR3 is 13 residues long. The germline CDR1 and CDR2 sequences are SGHAT and FQNNGV. Trimming removed 4 bases from V and 1 base from J; junction bases left unmatched: 0. In DNA, the CDR3 is TGTGCCAGCAGCTCAGGGGGGAACACTGAAGCTTTCTTT. It codes for CASSSGGNTEAFF.

This sequence joins TRBV21-1 and TRBJ1-3. TRBV21-1 is annotated as a pseudogene. The CDR3 runs 17 residues. CDR3 bases: TGTGCCAGCAGCAAATACGGTGGAGCACTCTCTGGAAACACCATATATTTT. It is translated as CASSKYGGALSGNTIYF.

The chain links TRBV15 to TRBJ2-5; possibly TRBD1 for D (6 bases). Germline lookup yields CDR1 LNHNV and CDR2 YYDKDF (reference sequence). V lost 3 bases to trimming and J lost 7 bases, with 21 bases between them. CDR3 length: 16 residues. The DNA of the CDR3 is TGTGCCACCAGCAGGGATGTGGGGGCGCAATTTGGGACCCAGTACTTC. Residues: CATSRDVGAQFGTQYF.

This clone was counted a single time. V and J are TRBV28 and TRBJ2-5; 9 nucleotides agree with TRBD1. Per germline, CDR1 MDHEN and CDR2 SYDVKM. The CDR3 contains 15 residues. Trimming at V came to 2 bases and at J to 5 bases, leaving 6 bases not matched to a gene. As DNA, the CDR3 is TGTGCCAGCAGTTTACCAGAGACAGGGGGGGAGACCCAGTACTTC. Translated: CASSLPETGGETQYF.

The chain employs TRBV5-1 and TRBJ1-1; D possibly corresponds to TRBD1 (6 bases). Germline assignment: CDR1 SGHRS and CDR2 YFSETQ. The CDR3 extends over 14 amino acids. Deletions cut 3 bases from V and 2 bases from J, with 11 bases between. The CDR3 DNA reads TGCGCCAGCAGCTCACAGGGTTATAACACTGAAGCTTTCTTT. As protein: CASSSQGYNTEAFF.

V is TRBV5-4 and J is TRBJ1-6; 11 nucleotides line up with TRBD1. The V and J ends lost 4 bases and 12 bases, in that order; junction bases with no gene match: 0. The germline V gene has CDR1 SGHNT and CDR2 YYREEE (reference sequence). The CDR3 runs to 12 residues. CDR3 protein: CASSGTGGPLHF. CDR3 bases: TGTGCCAGCAGCGGGACAGGGGGACCCCTCCACTTT.

This chain links TRBV19 with TRBJ1-5; tentatively, D is TRBD1 (6 bases). Per germline, CDR1 LNHDA and CDR2 SQIVND (reference sequence). CDR3 size: 13 residues. With 7 bases removed from V and 3 bases from J, the gap between germline ends came to 10 bases. CDR3 sequence (DNA): TGTGCCAGTACCCGGACAGCCAATCAGCCCCAGCATTTT. Its translation is CASTRTANQPQHF.

The chain recombines TRBV25-1 with TRBJ2-7; 7 bases line up with TRBD1. J lost 2 bases, V lost 5 bases, and 3 bases had no gene match. The germline gives CDR1 MGHDK, CDR2 SYGVNS. CDR3 length equals 13 residues. The CDR3 loop reads CASSTGQTYEQYF. CDR3 DNA sequence: TGTGCCAGCAGTACGGGACAGACCTACGAGCAGTACTTC.

This chain joins TRBV11-3 and TRBJ2-1, with 8 bases fitting TRBD1. The CDR3 covers 17 residues. J was trimmed by 7 bases and V by 0 bases; bases with no gene match: 11. From germline, CDR1 is SGHNT and CDR2 YENEEA. The CDR3 spells CASSLDLGQGAGNEQFF. CDR3 nucleotide sequence: TGTGCCAGCAGCTTAGATTTAGGGCAGGGGGCAGGTAATGAGCAGTTCTTC.

This clone has only one observation. The V gene is TRBV5-4, the J gene TRBJ2-2; the match to TRBD1 covers 9 bases. The CDR3 has 17 residues. V lost 3 bases to trimming and J lost 6 bases; unmatched junction nucleotides: 12. The germline V gene has CDR1 SGHNT and CDR2 YYREEE (reference sequence). The CDR3 DNA reads as TGTGCCAGCAGCTCATCACAGGGGGCGCAGATTGCCGGGGAGCTGTTTTTT. Its protein is CASSSSQGAQIAGELFF.

V gene TRBV6-2 or TRBV6-3 combines with J gene TRBJ1-1, with 8 positions matching TRBD1. V shed 2 bases and J 4 bases; nucleotides not matched to a gene: 9. This CDR3 has 16 residues. The germline V gene encodes CDR1 MNHEY and CDR2 SVGEGT. CDR3 loop: CASSYPQGARFTEAFF. Here the CDR3 DNA reads TGTGCCAGCAGTTACCCCCAGGGGGCGCGGTTCACTGAAGCTTTCTTT.

The gene calls are TRBV15 and TRBJ2-1, with a possible D match to TRBD2 (7 bases). With 1 base removed from V and 4 bases from J, the gap between germline ends came to 14 bases. CDR1 and CDR2 (germline): LNHNV, YYDKDF (reference sequence). The CDR3 totals 16 residues. The CDR3: CATSRGAGASYNEQFF. CDR3 sequence (DNA): TGTGCCACCAGCAGAGGTGCGGGGGCGTCATACAATGAGCAGTTCTTC.

The V call is TRBV6-1, the J call TRBJ2-7; D perhaps matches TRBD2 (5 bases). The length of the CDR3 is 18 residues. V lost 2 bases to trimming and J lost 0 bases, with 20 bases between them. The germline V gene encodes CDR1 MNHNS and CDR2 SASEGT. The CDR3 nucleotides read TGTGCCAGCAGTGAAACGGTAGCGCGGCAGTTCAGCTCCTACGAGCAGTACTTC. Its protein is CASSETVARQFSSYEQYF.

This clone was seen just once. An end of the junction differs from the germline gene, which may be a read error. V and J are TRBV4-1 and TRBJ1-6; TRBD1 might be the D (6 bases). Germline V gene lookup returns CDR1 MGHRA and CDR2 YSYEKL. The CDR3 consists of 17 residues. The CDR3 spells CASRQEGWDISNSPLHF. The CDR3 DNA sequence: TGCGCCAGCAGACAAGAGGGCTGGGACATCAGCAATTCACCCCTCCACTTT.

This chain links TRBV29-1 with TRBJ2-2, with TRBD1 matching 7 bases. CDR3 length: 15 residues. The V gene's germline CDR1 is SQVTM and CDR2 ANQGSEA. V trimming: 6 bases; J trimming: 2 bases; junction bases outside the gene matches: 9. The CDR3 DNA reads as TGCAGCGTGAACGCCGGGACAGACAACACCGGGGAGCTGTTTTTT. It codes for CSVNAGTDNTGELFF.

The gene calls are TRBV29-1 and TRBJ2-7; no firm D call. The CDR3 has 12 amino acids. Trimming stripped 5 bases from V and 0 bases from J, with 8 bases between. CDR1 SQVTM and CDR2 ANQGSEA come from the germline V gene. CDR3 loop: CSVRVASYEQYF. The CDR3 DNA reads as TGCAGCGTTCGCGTCGCCTCCTACGAGCAGTACTTC.

The sample holds one count of this clone. V usage is TRBV5-4 and J usage is TRBJ2-5; no clear D gene. The CDR3 totals 13 residues. The ends were cut back, 1 base at V and 5 bases at J, with 9 bases in the middle. Germline CDR1 is SGHNT and CDR2 is YYREEE (reference sequence). CDR3 protein: CASSLFVQETQYF. For the CDR3, the DNA is TGTGCCAGCAGCTTGTTTGTCCAGGAGACCCAGTACTTC. The variable domain in full, completed from reference TRBV5-4 and TRBJ2-5, reads ETGVTQSPTHLIKTRGQQVTLRCSSQSGHNTVSWYQQALGQGPQFIFQYYREEENGRGNFPPRFSGLQFPNYSSELNVNALELDDSALYLCASSLFVQETQYFGPGTRLLVL.

The genes are TRBV20-1 and TRBJ1-5; 7 nucleotides agree with TRBD1. V was clipped by 3 bases and J by 2 bases; unmatched bases: 4. From germline, CDR1 is DFQATT and CDR2 SNEGSKA (reference sequence). There are 14 residues in the CDR3. The DNA of the CDR3 is TGCAGTGCTAGTATCAGGGGGGGCAATCAGCCCCAGCATTTT. Residues: CSASIRGGNQPQHF.

The V call is TRBV7-9, the J call TRBJ1-1; TRBD1 is a possible D gene (5 bases). Germline CDR1 reads SEHNR; CDR2 reads FQNEAQ (reference sequence). This CDR3 has 12 residues. Trimming removed 5 bases from V and 8 bases from J, with 12 bases in between. Here the CDR3 DNA reads TGTGCCAGCAGCGTAACAGGAGTCGAAGCTTTCTTT. Its translation: CASSVTGVEAFF. The full variable domain, in which reference TRBV7-9 and TRBJ1-1 provide the parts outside the CDR3, is DTGVSQNPRHKITKRGQNVTFRCDPISEHNRLYWYRQTLGQGPEFLTYFQNEAQLEKSRLLSDRFSAERPKGSFSTLEIQRTEQGDSAMYLCASSVTGVEAFFGQGTRLTVV.

CDR3 coding DNA: TGTGCCACCAGCAGAGATCAGGTTGCAACTAATGAAAAACTGTTTTTT. This translates into CATSRDQVATNEKLFF. The chain links TRBV15 to TRBJ1-4; no firm D call. CDR1 and CDR2 (germline): LNHNV, YYDKDF (reference sequence). The CDR3 loop spans 16 amino acids. V was shortened by 0 bases and J by 0 bases, with 8 bases between the two germline ends.

The chain joins TRBV4-1 to TRBJ1-2; the match to TRBD1 covers 8 bases. V shed 1 base and J 7 bases; nucleotides not matched to a gene: 8. There are 15 residues in the CDR3. Germline lookup yields CDR1 MGHRA and CDR2 YSYEKL. CDR3 in amino acids: CASSQAAGGLGGYTF. Written as DNA, the CDR3 is TGCGCCAGCAGCCAAGCGGCAGGGGGCTTGGGTGGCTACACCTTC.

Only a few counts were recorded for this clone. The same CDR3 can be traced to other DNA sequences in this sample. The chain couples TRBV6-5 to TRBJ1-1; D might be TRBD1 (6 bases). CDR1 and CDR2 from the germline V gene are MNHEY and SVGAGI. The CDR3 length is 13 residues. Trimming cost V 0 bases and J 5 bases, with 7 bases left between them. CDR3 nucleotides: TGTGCCAGCAGTTACTCGAGGGGGACTGAAGCTTTCTTT. This encodes CASSYSRGTEAFF.

The chain employs TRBV28 and TRBJ2-2, with D perhaps matching TRBD1 (6 bases). Germline V lookup: CDR1 MDHEN, CDR2 SYDVKM. This CDR3 has 16 amino acids. Trimming took off 5 bases at V and 2 bases at J, with 15 bases between the two ends. CDR3 loop: CASSPGTPQNTGELFF. In DNA form, the CDR3 reads TGTGCCAGCAGTCCGGGGACACCTCAAAACACCGGGGAGCTGTTTTTT.

The chain links TRBV27 to TRBJ1-1, with unresolved D. V dropped 5 bases and J dropped 7 bases, with 11 bases sitting between them. Per the germline V gene, CDR1 is MNHEY and CDR2 is SMNVEV (reference sequence). The CDR3 runs 12 residues. The CDR3 bases are TGTGCCAGCAGTCCGCTAGTGGGTGAAGCTTTCTTT. Translated, it gives CASSPLVGEAFF.

Here the CDR3 reads CASSLDRTSRVEQYF. CDR3 DNA sequence: TGTGCCAGCAGCTTAGACAGGACTAGCCGGGTCGAGCAGTACTTC. The chain joins TRBV11-2 to TRBJ2-7; 8 bases line up with TRBD2. The CDR3 runs to 15 residues. Losses at the gene ends were 0 bases for V and 6 bases for J; bases not matched to a gene: 7. CDR1 and CDR2 (germline): SGHAT, FQNNGV.